The sequence of this T cell receptor beta chain was determined in a study of beta chain features in type 1 diabetes. Sequenced material consisted of expressed TCRB transcripts (all of the isolated RNA was reverse transcribed). Data came from immunoSEQ multiplex PCR; TCRdb stores just in-frame clones and leaves some out. This table has 200,000 to 300,000 clones, about 11% appearing once. Overall study results and limits: Patients' naive, central memory and regulatory TCRB repertoires appeared more alike than those of healthy donors. When Type 1 diabetes patients were examined, their TCRB CDR3s proved moderately but significantly shorter in all four CD4+ subsets.

The CDR3 loop spans 13 amino acids. Trimming took off 10 bases at V and 0 bases at J, with 12 bases between the two ends. Looked up from germline, CDR1 is SNHLY and CDR2 is FYNNEI. Regarding this clone: The antigen remains unidentified.

The gene calls are TRBV2 and TRBJ1-1; D gene uncertain. Sequencing was carried out using naive CD4+ T cells from blood. The clonotype was recovered from a man aged 30-40 years with type 1 diabetes. This CDR3 is CATRTEMNTEAFF. The CDR3 DNA reads TGTGCCACCAGAACTGAGATGAACACTGAAGCTTTCTTT. Based on the CDR3 plus reference TRBV2 and TRBJ1-1, the full variable domain is EPEVTQTPSHQVTQMGQEVILRCVPISNHLYFYWYRQILGQKVEFLVSFYNNEISEKSEIFDDQFSVERPDGSNFTLKIRSTKLEDSAMYFCATRTEMNTEAFFGQGTRLTVV.